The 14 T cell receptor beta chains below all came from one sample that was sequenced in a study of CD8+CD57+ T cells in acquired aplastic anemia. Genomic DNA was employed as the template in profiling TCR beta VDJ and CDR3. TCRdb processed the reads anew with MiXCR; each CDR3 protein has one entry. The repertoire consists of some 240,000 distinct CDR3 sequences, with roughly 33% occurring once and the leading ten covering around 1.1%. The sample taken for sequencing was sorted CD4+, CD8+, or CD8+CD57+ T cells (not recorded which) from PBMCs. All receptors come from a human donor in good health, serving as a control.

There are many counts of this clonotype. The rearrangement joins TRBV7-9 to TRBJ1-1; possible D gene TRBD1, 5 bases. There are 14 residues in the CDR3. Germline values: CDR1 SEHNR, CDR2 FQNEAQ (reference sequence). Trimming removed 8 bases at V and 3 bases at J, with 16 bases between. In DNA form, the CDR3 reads TGTGCCAGCGCACTGTCACCGGGGGACACTGAAGCTTTCTTT. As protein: CASALSPGDTEAFF. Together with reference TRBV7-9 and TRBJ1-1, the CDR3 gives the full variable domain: DTGVSQNPRHKITKRGQNVTFRCDPISEHNRLYWYRQTLGQGPEFLTYFQNEAQLEKSRLLSDRFSAERPKGSFSTLEIQRTEQGDSAMYLCASALSPGDTEAFFGQGTRLTVV.

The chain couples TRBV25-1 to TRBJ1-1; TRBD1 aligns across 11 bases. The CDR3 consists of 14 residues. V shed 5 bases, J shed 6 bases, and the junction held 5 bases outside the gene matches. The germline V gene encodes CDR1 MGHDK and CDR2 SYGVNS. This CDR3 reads CASSLPGQGAEAFF. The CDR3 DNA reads TGTGCCAGCAGTCTCCCGGGACAGGGGGCTGAAGCTTTCTTT.

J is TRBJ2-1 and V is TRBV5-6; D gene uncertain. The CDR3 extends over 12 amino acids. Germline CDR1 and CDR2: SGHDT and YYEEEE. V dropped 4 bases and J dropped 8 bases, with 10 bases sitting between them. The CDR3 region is CASSVYSDEQFF. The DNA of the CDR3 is TGTGCCAGCAGCGTATATAGTGATGAGCAGTTCTTC.

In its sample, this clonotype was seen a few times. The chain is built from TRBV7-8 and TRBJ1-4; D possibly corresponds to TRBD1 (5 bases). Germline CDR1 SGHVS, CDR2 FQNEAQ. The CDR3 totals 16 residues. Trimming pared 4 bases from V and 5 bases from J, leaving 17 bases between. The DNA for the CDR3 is TGTGCCAGCAGCTGGGGCAGACTAACTCCAAATGAAAAACTGTTTTTT. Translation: CASSWGRLTPNEKLFF.

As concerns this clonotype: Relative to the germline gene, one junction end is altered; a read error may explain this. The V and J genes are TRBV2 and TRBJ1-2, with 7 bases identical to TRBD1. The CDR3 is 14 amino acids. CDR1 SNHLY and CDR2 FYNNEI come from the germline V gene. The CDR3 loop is CASSANRGGHGYTF. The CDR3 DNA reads TGCGCCAGCAGTGCTAACAGGGGAGGACATGGCTACACCTTC.

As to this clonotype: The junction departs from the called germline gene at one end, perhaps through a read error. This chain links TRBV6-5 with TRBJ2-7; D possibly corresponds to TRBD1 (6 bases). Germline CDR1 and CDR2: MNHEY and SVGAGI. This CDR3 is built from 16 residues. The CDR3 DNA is TGTGCCAGCGGTTACTCGAATACAGGGATAAGAGGCGAGCAGTACTTC. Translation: CASGYSNTGIRGEQYF.

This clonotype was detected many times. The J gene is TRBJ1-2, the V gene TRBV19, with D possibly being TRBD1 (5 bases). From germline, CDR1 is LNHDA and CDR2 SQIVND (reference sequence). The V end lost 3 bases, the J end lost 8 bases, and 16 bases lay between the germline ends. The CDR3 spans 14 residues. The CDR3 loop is CASSIPAGLGGYTF. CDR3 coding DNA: TGTGCCAGTAGTATCCCCGCAGGGCTGGGCGGCTACACCTTC.

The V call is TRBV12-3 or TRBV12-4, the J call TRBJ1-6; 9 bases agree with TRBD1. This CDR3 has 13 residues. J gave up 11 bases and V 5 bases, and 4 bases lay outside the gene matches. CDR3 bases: TGTGCCAGCAGTCGGACAGGGGAGACACCCCTCCACTTT. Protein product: CASSRTGETPLHF.

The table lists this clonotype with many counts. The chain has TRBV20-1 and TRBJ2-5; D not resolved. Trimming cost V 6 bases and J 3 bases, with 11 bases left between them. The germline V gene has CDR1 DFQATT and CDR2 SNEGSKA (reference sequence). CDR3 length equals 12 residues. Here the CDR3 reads CSALRVKETQYF. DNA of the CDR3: TGCAGTGCCCTCCGCGTTAAAGAGACCCAGTACTTC.

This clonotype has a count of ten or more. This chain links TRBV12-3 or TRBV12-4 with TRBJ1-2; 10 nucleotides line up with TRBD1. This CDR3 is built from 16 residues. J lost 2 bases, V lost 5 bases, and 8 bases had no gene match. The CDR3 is CASSRGQGLENYGYTF. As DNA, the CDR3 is TGTGCCAGCAGTAGGGGACAGGGGCTGGAGAACTATGGCTACACCTTC.

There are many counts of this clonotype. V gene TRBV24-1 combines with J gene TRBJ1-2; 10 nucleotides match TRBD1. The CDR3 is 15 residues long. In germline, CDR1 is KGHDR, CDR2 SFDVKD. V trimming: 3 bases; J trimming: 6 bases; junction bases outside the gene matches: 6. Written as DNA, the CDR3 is TGTGCCACCAGTGATCCTTACGGGACAGGGGATGGCTACACCTTC. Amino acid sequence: CATSDPYGTGDGYTF.

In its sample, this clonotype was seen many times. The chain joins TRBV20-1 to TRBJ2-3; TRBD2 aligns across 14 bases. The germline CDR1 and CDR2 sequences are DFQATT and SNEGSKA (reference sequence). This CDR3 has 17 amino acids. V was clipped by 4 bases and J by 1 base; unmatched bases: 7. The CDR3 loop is CSAKGTSGSLGTDTQYF. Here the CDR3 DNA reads TGCAGTGCTAAGGGGACTAGCGGGAGTTTGGGCACAGATACGCAGTATTTT.

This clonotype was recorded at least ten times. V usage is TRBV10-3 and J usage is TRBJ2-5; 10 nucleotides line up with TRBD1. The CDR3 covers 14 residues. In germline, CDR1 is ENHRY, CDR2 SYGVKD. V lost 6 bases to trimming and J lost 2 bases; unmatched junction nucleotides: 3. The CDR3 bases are TGTGCCATCAGCGAGGACAGGGGGCAAGAGACCCAGTACTTC. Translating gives CAISEDRGQETQYF.

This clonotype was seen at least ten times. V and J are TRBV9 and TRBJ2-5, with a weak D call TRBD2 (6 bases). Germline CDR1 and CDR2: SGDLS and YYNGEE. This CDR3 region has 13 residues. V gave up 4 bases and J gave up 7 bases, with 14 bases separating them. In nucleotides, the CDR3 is TGTGCCAGCAGCAAACAACCGGAGGGGACCCAGTACTTC. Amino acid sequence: CASSKQPEGTQYF.